Below, one T cell receptor beta chain is given with its context. These data are taken from a study of T-cell reconstitution after alpha-beta-depleted transplantation in children. A library of TCRbeta sequences, prepared with unique molecular identifiers, was generated. TCRdb itself ran the PCR reads through MiXCR, one entry per CDR3 protein. The repertoire holds 500,000 or so distinct CDR3 sequences, with less than 35% as singletons. The sample was PBMCs from the stem cell graft donor, taken from the stem cell graft. The receptor comes from a human donor who donated a stem cell graft to a child with aplastic anemia.

For the CDR3, the DNA is TGCAGTGCTAGATTCACAGGTTCCTCTGGGGCCAACGTCCTGACTTTC. Translation: CSARFTGSSGANVLTF. This chain uses TRBV20-1 with TRBJ2-6, with D possibly being TRBD1 (5 bases). The germline gives CDR1 DFQATT, CDR2 SNEGSKA (reference sequence). This CDR3 spans 16 amino acids. V lost 2 bases, J lost 0 bases, and 11 bases lay in between.